This T cell receptor (beta chain) was profiled in a study of PD-L1 blockade in urothelial cancer (dated by TCRdb to 2017 to 2019). For context, the study as a whole: All patients started therapy around 2014 and received atezolizumab 1,200 mg intravenously every 3 weeks. About 85% of the roughly 30 patients were males with bladder-origin urothelial cancer, and about 65% of the 29 reported a prior smoking history. An ECOG performance status of 0 or 1 was recorded for the patients, and 0 to 3 prior chemotherapy regimens had been received by the patients. Blood samples were analyzed at two time points: 3 weeks after treatment start (second dose) and 6 weeks after treatment start. Blood samples yielded a median of roughly 140,000 T cells and around 80,000 unique TCRs, with median clonality around 0.084. An exploratory multi-omic analysis was conducted of the somatic, immune and clinical correlates of response to PD-L1 blockade with atezolizumab in urothelial cancer. Pretreatment tumor samples, along with matched peripheral blood collected serially before and after atezolizumab treatment, underwent TCR sequencing. Durable clinical benefit was defined as progression-free survival longer than 6 months, and TCR features were also tested against progression-free and overall survival. In the same patients who had TCR sequencing, pretreatment tumors also underwent whole exome sequencing and RNA sequencing. Under 10 patients achieved durable clinical benefit and approximately 20 did not. Pretreatment blood TCR-seq was available for about 28 patients, at least one posttreatment blood collection was obtained for 24 patients, and tumor TCR-seq was available for 24 patients.

Trimmed from V: 8 bases; trimmed from J: 2 bases; junction bases lacking a gene match: 6. The CDR3, from cysteine to phenylalanine, totals 14 residues. The DNA shown is the 42-base CDR3, in frame from base 1. From the germline V gene (reference sequence), CDR1 is MNHEY and CDR2 is SMNVEV. The time point label, as the study defines it: pretreatment peripheral blood. The cohort included roughly 30 patients with locally advanced or metastatic urothelial carcinoma who were treated at Memorial Sloan Kettering on a trial protocol. Peripheral blood mononuclear cells were collected pretreatment and during treatment, with between 1 and 8 total time points obtained per patient. The Qiagen DNeasy Blood extraction kit was used to purify genomic DNA from total PBMCs and from tumor samples. Collected pretreatment and during treatment, PBMCs were isolated and stored as previously described. Synthetic TCR analog templates were spiked into each PCR to estimate absolute template abundance from read counts. The immunoSEQ assay used bias-controlled V and J gene primers to amplify TCRbeta CDR3 regions from genomic DNA. Sequencing of rearranged TCRbeta segments was performed at approximately 20X coverage. In the paper's pipeline: Sequencing errors were corrected by clustering, and CDR3s were annotated against IMGT so that V, D and J genes could be assigned. Out-of-frame and stop-codon sequences were excluded, and only productive TCRbeta rearrangements were used in downstream analyses. To compute clonality, Shannon entropy was normalized by the log of the number of unique productive sequences and then subtracted from one. Clones differing between time points or between blood and tumor were identified using Fisher's exact test with Benjamini-Hochberg correction, with an adjusted p below 0.01 applied as the threshold. Drawn from immuneACCESS, this table holds only the in-frame rearrangements with V and J called that TCRdb kept. Clones are partly lost; checked studies trace under half to an unresolved V gene and leave the rest unexplained. That table supplies the V and J calls and clone size; D and trimming were determined from the DNA. This sample holds 90,000 or so clones; nearly 90% were observed only once. Of the sample, 1.6% falls within the top ten clones.

In regard to this clone: Which antigen it targets is not known. No base quality values were provided; no much bigger clone lies one nucleotide off.

The study at large found these results: Small sample size (n of about 30) and many exploratory analyses mean the results are intended to be hypothesis-generating. A pretreatment peripheral blood TCR clonality below the median was linked to improved progression-free and overall survival. Greater expansion of tumor-associated TCR clones in peripheral blood 3 weeks after the start of treatment was observed in patients with durable benefit (n of about 20, p = 0.022).

The starting material was PBMCs, obtained around atezolizumab (anti-PD-L1) treatment. The chain joins TRBV27 to TRBJ2-1, with 7 bases aligning to TRBD2. The sequence came from a man aged 55 to 70 with urothelial cancer. The DNA reads as follows: TGTGCCAGCGGGGGGGACGGAACCTACAATGAGCAGTTCTTC. Translation gives CASGGDGTYNEQFF.